This T cell receptor (beta chain) was recovered during a study of technical replicates of blood from a handful of donors. Using immunoSEQ multiplex PCR, the repertoire was profiled, and TCRdb retains in-frame clones only, with some absent. The sample consists of 55,000 to 70,000 clones, around 88% of them appearing once. V was cut by 3 bases and J by 4 bases, with 6 bases left in between. This CDR3 spans 13 amino acids. Germline CDR1 WNHNN, CDR2 SYGVQD (reference sequence). Sequenced sample: PBMCs. The V gene is TRBV10-1, the J gene TRBJ2-2, with D possibly matching TRBD2 (5 bases). This TCR derives from a human donor in good health. Some clones in this sample may be carry-over from other donors' samples. The CDR3 DNA reads TGCGCCAGCAGTGAAGGGAGCACCGGGGAGCTGTTTTTT. Its protein product is CASSEGSTGELFF.